This paragraph covers one T cell receptor (beta chain) sequence. The antigen remains undetermined. Only in-frame clones appear in the TCRdb table, and some are missing; sequencing was by immunoSEQ multiplex PCR. In the table there are 140,000 to 150,000 clones, approximately 90% of which are singletons. This sample was taken from a study of T cell responses to AZD1222 COVID-19 vaccine. Overall study results and limits: The donor group comprised mostly white British people and more females; the analysis possibly underestimated clonal diversity.

The CDR3 consists of 16 residues. This receptor was taken from an adult in good health. This chain uses TRBV21-1 with TRBJ1-5; whether TRBD1, the table's D call, matches the DNA was not checked. TRBV21-1 has pseudogene status. The sequenced sample was peripheral blood, obtained on day 0 of AZD1222 vaccination. The CDR3 loop is CASSTSRDSFNQPQHF. The CDR3 DNA follows: TGTGCCAGCAGCACCTCCCGGGACAGCTTCAATCAGCCCCAGCATTTT.